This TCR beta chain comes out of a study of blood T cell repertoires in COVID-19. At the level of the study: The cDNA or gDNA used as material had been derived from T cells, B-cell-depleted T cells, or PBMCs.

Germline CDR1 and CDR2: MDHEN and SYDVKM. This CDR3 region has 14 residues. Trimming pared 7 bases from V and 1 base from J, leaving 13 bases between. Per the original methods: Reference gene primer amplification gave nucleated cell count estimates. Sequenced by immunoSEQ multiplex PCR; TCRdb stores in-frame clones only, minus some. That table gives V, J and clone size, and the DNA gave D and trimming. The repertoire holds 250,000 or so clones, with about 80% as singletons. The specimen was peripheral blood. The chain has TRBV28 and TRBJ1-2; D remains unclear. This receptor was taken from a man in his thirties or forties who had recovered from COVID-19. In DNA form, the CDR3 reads TGTGCCAGCACCCAGAGACTCTTTAACTATGGCTACACCTTC. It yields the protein CASTQRLFNYGYTF.